Below, 14 T cell receptor beta chains from the same sample are listed, as sequenced in a study of T cell responses to AZD1222 COVID-19 vaccine. The assay was immunoSEQ multiplex PCR, and TCRdb's table has in-frame clones only and misses some. The sample contains 100,000 to 130,000 clones, roughly 90% of which appear only once. The sample was peripheral blood, taken 28 days after the second AZD1222 dose. The receptors shown here come from an adult who received the AZD1222 COVID-19 vaccine.

The chain is built from TRBV28 and TRBJ1-4; TRBD1 agrees at 7 bases. Germline CDR1 and CDR2: MDHEN and SYDVKM. J gave up 8 bases and V 5 bases, and 5 bases lay outside the gene matches. The CDR3 runs 13 residues. CDR3 DNA sequence: TGTGCCAGCAGTCGGGACAGTCAAGAAAAACTGTTTTTT. It specifies CASSRDSQEKLFF.

The chain is built from TRBV28 and TRBJ1-5; tentative D call: TRBD1 (6 bases). Germline V gene lookup returns CDR1 MDHEN and CDR2 SYDVKM. The CDR3 spans 15 residues. With 6 bases removed from V and 2 bases from J, the gap between germline ends came to 14 bases. The DNA of the CDR3 is TGTGCCAGCAGCGTCAGGGGATCGGGCAATCAGCCCCAGCATTTT. Its protein is CASSVRGSGNQPQHF. The complete variable domain, with remaining parts taken from reference TRBV28 and TRBJ1-5, reads DVKVTQSSRYLVKRTGEKVFLECVQDMDHENMFWYRQDPGLGLRLIYFSYDVKMKEKGDIPEGYSVSREKKERFSLILESASTNQTSMYLCASSVRGSGNQPQHFGDGTRLSIL.

The CDR3 region is CASSDPIGPANYGYTF. The DNA for the CDR3 is TGTGCCAGCAGTGATCCAATTGGGCCAGCTAACTATGGCTACACCTTC. This chain links TRBV2 with TRBJ1-2; no firm D call. Germline CDR1 and CDR2: SNHLY and FYNNEI. CDR3 size: 16 residues. V was pared by 3 bases and J by 0 bases, with 14 bases between. The full variable domain, in which reference TRBV2 and TRBJ1-2 provide the parts outside the CDR3, is EPEVTQTPSHQVTQMGQEVILRCVPISNHLYFYWYRQILGQKVEFLVSFYNNEISEKSEIFDDQFSVERPDGSNFTLKIRSTKLEDSAMYFCASSDPIGPANYGYTFGSGTRLTVV.

CDR3 sequence: CASSAQGADTEAFF. Written as DNA, the CDR3 is TGTGCCAGCAGCGCGCAGGGGGCGGACACTGAAGCTTTCTTT. V is TRBV2 and J is TRBJ1-1; 8 bases are shared with TRBD1. Germline assignment: CDR1 SNHLY and CDR2 FYNNEI. This CDR3 has 14 amino acids. V was clipped by 6 bases and J by 3 bases; unmatched bases: 6.

This chain uses TRBV3-1 (or the pseudogene TRBV3-2) with TRBJ2-6; 16 nucleotides align to TRBD2. Germline CDR1 reads LGHDT; CDR2 reads YNNKEL (reference sequence). The CDR3 sequence is 18 residues long. Germline trimming cut 3 bases from V and 4 bases from J; bases unmatched to any gene: 3. The CDR3 here is CASSQGTSGRGGANVLTF. The CDR3 DNA reads as TGTGCCAGCAGCCAGGGGACTAGCGGGAGGGGGGGGGCCAACGTCCTGACTTTC.

The rearrangement joins TRBV3-1 (or the pseudogene TRBV3-2) to TRBJ1-3; TRBD1 aligns across 8 bases. V shed 1 base, J shed 7 bases, and the junction held 6 bases outside the gene matches. This CDR3 has 15 residues. The germline V gene encodes CDR1 LGHDT and CDR2 YNNKEL (reference sequence). The CDR3 DNA follows: TGTGCCAGCAGCCAAGGGACAGGGAGTCGTAACACCATATATTTT. It encodes CASSQGTGSRNTIYF.

This chain uses TRBV19 with TRBJ1-5; D remains unclear. The germline V gene has CDR1 LNHDA and CDR2 SQIVND (reference sequence). This CDR3 has 15 amino acids. The ends were cut back, 3 bases at V and 0 bases at J, with 9 bases in the middle. CDR3 sequence (DNA): TGTGCCAGTAGTATCACCCACTATAGCAATCAGCCCCAGCATTTT. As protein: CASSITHYSNQPQHF. The variable domain in full, completed from reference TRBV19 and TRBJ1-5, reads DGGITQSPKYLFRKEGQNVTLSCEQNLNHDAMYWYRQDPGQGLRLIYYSQIVNDFQKGDIAEGYSVSREKKESFPLTVTSAQKNPTAFYLCASSITHYSNQPQHFGDGTRLSIL.

The chain has TRBV19 and TRBJ1-1; D is possibly TRBD1 (6 bases). Germline-derived CDR1 and CDR2 are LNHDA and SQIVND (reference sequence). CDR3 length: 15 residues. V was cut by 4 bases and J by 0 bases, with 12 bases left in between. The CDR3 DNA follows: TGTGCCAGTAGTACCTCCGGGGGCATGAACACTGAAGCTTTCTTT. Its translation is CASSTSGGMNTEAFF.

The chain has TRBV7-9 and TRBJ2-6; D possibly corresponds to TRBD1 (6 bases). This CDR3 is built from 15 residues. Germline-derived CDR1 and CDR2 are SEHNR and FQNEAQ (reference sequence). Trimming removed 9 bases at V and 0 bases at J, with 12 bases between. CDR3 DNA sequence: TGTGCCAGTTCCCAGGGGTTCTCTGGGGCCAACGTCCTGACTTTC. Protein: CASSQGFSGANVLTF.

The rearrangement uses TRBV28 and TRBJ2-3; D is unclear. Trimming took off 4 bases at V and 5 bases at J, with 10 bases between the two ends. The germline V gene encodes CDR1 MDHEN and CDR2 SYDVKM. The CDR3 spans 13 residues. DNA of the CDR3: TGTGCCAGCAGTTCCGAGATTCAAGATACGCAGTATTTT. Translating gives CASSSEIQDTQYF. The whole variable domain, filled in from reference TRBV28 and TRBJ2-3, reads DVKVTQSSRYLVKRTGEKVFLECVQDMDHENMFWYRQDPGLGLRLIYFSYDVKMKEKGDIPEGYSVSREKKERFSLILESASTNQTSMYLCASSSEIQDTQYFGPGTRLTVL.

This chain uses TRBV11-2 with TRBJ1-6; 8 bases map to TRBD1. After removal of 5 bases from V and 1 base from J, the junction contained 4 bases not matched to a gene. In germline, CDR1 is SGHAT, CDR2 FQNNGV. CDR3 length: 16 residues. The DNA for the CDR3 is TGTGCCAGCAGCCTTGGACAGGGATCCTATAATTCACCCCTCCACTTT. This gives the protein CASSLGQGSYNSPLHF.

The V call is TRBV5-4, the J call TRBJ1-3, with D uncertain. V lost 0 bases and J 0 bases, leaving 7 bases between the germline ends. CDR1 is SGHNT and CDR2 is YYREEE in the germline V gene (reference sequence). This CDR3 contains 15 residues. DNA for the CDR3: TGTGCCAGCAGCTTGGACGGCGCCTCTGGAAACACCATATATTTT. This codes for CASSLDGASGNTIYF.

This rearrangement joins TRBV28 to TRBJ2-1, with 10 nucleotides matching TRBD2. The CDR3 length is 13 residues. V trimming: 3 bases; J trimming: 10 bases; junction bases outside the gene matches: 3. Germline V lookup: CDR1 MDHEN, CDR2 SYDVKM. The CDR3 bases are TGTGCCAGCAGTTTTTCAGCGGGGGGGGAGCAGTTCTTC. Its translation: CASSFSAGGEQFF.

The CDR3 spells CASSVYPGQGGNEQFF. Written as DNA, the CDR3 is TGTGCCAGCAGTGTTTATCCGGGACAGGGCGGCAATGAGCAGTTCTTC. V usage is TRBV6-4 and J usage is TRBJ2-1; TRBD1 aligns across 9 bases. Germline CDR1 and CDR2: MRHNA and SNTAGT. The CDR3 is 16 amino acids. Trimming cost V 4 bases and J 6 bases; bases outside gene matches: 10.